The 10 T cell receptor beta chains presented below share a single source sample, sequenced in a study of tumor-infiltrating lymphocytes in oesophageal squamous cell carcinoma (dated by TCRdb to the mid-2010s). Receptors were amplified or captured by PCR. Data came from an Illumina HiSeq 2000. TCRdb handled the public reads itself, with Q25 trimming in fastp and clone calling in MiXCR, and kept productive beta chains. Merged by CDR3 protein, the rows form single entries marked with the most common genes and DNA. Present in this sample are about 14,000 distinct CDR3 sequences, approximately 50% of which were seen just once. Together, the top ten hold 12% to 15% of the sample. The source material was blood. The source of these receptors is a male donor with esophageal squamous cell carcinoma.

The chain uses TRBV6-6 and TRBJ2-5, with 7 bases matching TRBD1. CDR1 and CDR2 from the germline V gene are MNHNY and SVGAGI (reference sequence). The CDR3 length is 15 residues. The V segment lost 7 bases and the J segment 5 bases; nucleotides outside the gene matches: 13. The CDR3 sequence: CASKRDSQAVETQYF. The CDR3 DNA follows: TGTGCCAGCAAAAGGGACAGCCAAGCCGTGGAGACCCAGTACTTC.

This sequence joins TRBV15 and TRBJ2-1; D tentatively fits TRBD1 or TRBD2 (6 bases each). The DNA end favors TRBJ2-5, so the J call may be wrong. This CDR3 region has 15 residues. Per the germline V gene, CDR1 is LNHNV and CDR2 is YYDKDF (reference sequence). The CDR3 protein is CATRRGATVQETQYF. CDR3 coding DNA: TGTGCCACCCGGAGGGGGGCAACAGTCCAAGAGACCCAGTACTTC.

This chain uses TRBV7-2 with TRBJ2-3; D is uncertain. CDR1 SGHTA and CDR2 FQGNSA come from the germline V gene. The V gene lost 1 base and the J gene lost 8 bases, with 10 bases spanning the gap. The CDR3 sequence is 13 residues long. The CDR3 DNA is TGTGCCAGCAGCTTAGGGTCCCTAGTTACGCAGTATTTT. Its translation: CASSLGSLVTQYF.

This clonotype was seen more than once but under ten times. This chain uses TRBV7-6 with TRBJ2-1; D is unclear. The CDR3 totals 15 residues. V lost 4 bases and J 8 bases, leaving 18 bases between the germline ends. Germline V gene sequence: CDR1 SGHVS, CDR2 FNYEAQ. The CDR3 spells CASSSGRLDGDEQFF. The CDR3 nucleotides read TGTGCCAGCAGCTCGGGCAGGCTGGATGGGGATGAGCAGTTCTTC.

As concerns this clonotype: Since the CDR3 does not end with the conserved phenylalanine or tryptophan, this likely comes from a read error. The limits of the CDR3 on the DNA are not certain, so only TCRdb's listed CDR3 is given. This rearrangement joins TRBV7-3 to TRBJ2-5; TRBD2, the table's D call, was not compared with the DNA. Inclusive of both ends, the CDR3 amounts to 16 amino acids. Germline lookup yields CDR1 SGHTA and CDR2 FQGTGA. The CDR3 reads CASSLRTGWDEQYFGN.

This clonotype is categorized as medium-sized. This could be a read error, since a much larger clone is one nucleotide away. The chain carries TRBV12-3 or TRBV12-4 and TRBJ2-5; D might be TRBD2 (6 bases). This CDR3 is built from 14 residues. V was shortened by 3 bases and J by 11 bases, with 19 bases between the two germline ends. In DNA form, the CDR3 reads TGTGCCAGCAGTTTGGGCGGGAACTACAATGAGCAGTACTTC. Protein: CASSLGGNYNEQYF.

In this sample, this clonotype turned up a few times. As DNA, the CDR3 is TGTGCCAGCAGCTCCCAAGGAAACACCATATATTTT. Encoded protein: CASSSQGNTIYF. This chain joins TRBV7-6 and TRBJ1-3; D ambiguous. The CDR3 runs to 12 residues. Germline V gives CDR1 SGHVS, CDR2 FNYEAQ. The V end lost 4 bases, the J end lost 4 bases, and 5 bases lay between the germline ends.

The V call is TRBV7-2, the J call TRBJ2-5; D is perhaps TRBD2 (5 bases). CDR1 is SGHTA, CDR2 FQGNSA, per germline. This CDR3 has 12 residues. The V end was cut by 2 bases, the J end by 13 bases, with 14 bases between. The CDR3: CASSLYTGELYF. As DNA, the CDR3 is TGTGCCAGCAGCTTATACACCGGGGAGCTGTACTTC.

The CDR3, as DNA: TGTGCCAGCAGCTTAGAACTAGCAAATGAGCAGTTCTTC. Protein sequence: CASSLELANEQFF. The chain joins TRBV11-2 to TRBJ1-1, with D perhaps matching TRBD2 (6 bases). The DNA end is a closer match to TRBJ2-1, so the J assignment may be wrong. Germline assignment: CDR1 SGHAT and CDR2 FQNNGV. The CDR3 has 13 amino acids.

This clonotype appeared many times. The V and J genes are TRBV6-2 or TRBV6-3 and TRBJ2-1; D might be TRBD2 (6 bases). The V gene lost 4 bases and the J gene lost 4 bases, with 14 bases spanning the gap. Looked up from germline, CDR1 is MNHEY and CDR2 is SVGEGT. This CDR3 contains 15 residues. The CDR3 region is CASSLDGGRYNEQFF. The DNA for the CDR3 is TGTGCCAGCAGTTTGGATGGGGGGAGGTACAATGAGCAGTTCTTC.